These 25 T cell receptor beta chains came from one sample sequenced in a study of blood T cell repertoires in COVID-19. Repertoires were generated with immunoSEQ multiplex PCR, while TCRdb's copy carries only in-frame clones and drops some. The table records roughly 250,000 clones, more than 75% of them present only once. Sequenced input: PBMCs or T cells enriched from blood (not recorded which). The receptors stem from a woman between 50 and 59 years old who had recovered from COVID-19.

This sequence joins TRBV9 and TRBJ1-6, with D perhaps matching TRBD1 (6 bases). The CDR3 runs 15 residues. V shed 4 bases and J shed 6 bases, with 14 bases lying between them. Germline V CDR1 and CDR2: SGDLS, YYNGEE. CDR3 loop: CASSSFQGPNSPLHF. The CDR3 nucleotides are TGTGCCAGCAGCTCATTCCAGGGGCCTAATTCACCCCTCCACTTT.

V gene TRBV6-5 combines with J gene TRBJ1-5; D is possibly TRBD1 (5 bases). Germline V lookup: CDR1 MNHEY, CDR2 SVGAGI. Trimming took 8 bases from V and 3 from J, leaving 11 bases between them. The CDR3 extends over 13 amino acids. The CDR3 loop is CASGGGTNQPQHF. Here the CDR3 DNA reads TGTGCCAGCGGGGGGGGTACCAATCAGCCCCAGCATTTT.

The V and J genes are TRBV2 and TRBJ1-4, with D maybe TRBD1 (5 bases). Germline V gene data show CDR1 as SNHLY and CDR2 as FYNNEI. Trimming removed 8 bases from V and 4 bases from J, with 14 bases in between. The CDR3 sequence is 14 residues long. The CDR3 protein is CASAGTGFNEKLFF. The CDR3 coding sequence is TGTGCCAGCGCTGGAACAGGCTTTAATGAAAAACTGTTTTTT. The full variable domain, rest sourced from reference TRBV2 and TRBJ1-4, is EPEVTQTPSHQVTQMGQEVILRCVPISNHLYFYWYRQILGQKVEFLVSFYNNEISEKSEIFDDQFSVERPDGSNFTLKIRSTKLEDSAMYFCASAGTGFNEKLFFGSGTQLSVL.

This chain connects TRBV7-2 to TRBJ2-1, with D perhaps matching TRBD2 (6 bases). CDR1 and CDR2 (germline): SGHTA, FQGNSA. The V end was cut by 2 bases, the J end by 9 bases, with 17 bases between. The CDR3 length is 15 residues. The CDR3 DNA reads TGTGCCAGCAGCTTATCCGAGCGGGTGGTTTTTGAGCAGTTCTTC. It is translated as CASSLSERVVFEQFF.

The chain carries TRBV9 and TRBJ2-5, with D maybe TRBD2 (6 bases). This CDR3 has 14 amino acids. Between the trimmed V and J ends, which lost 3 bases and 9 bases, there was a span of 18 bases. Germline CDR1 is SGDLS and CDR2 is YYNGEE. CDR3 in amino acids: CASSGFGRGFAQYF. In nucleotides, the CDR3 is TGTGCCAGCAGCGGATTTGGGCGGGGCTTCGCCCAGTACTTC.

The chain links TRBV5-1 to TRBJ2-2; D unclear. There are 15 residues in the CDR3. Germline lookup yields CDR1 SGHRS and CDR2 YFSETQ. Trimming left V 0 bases short and J 1 base short, with 7 bases between. In nucleotides, the CDR3 is TGCGCCAGCAGCTTGGTTCCAGGGAACACCGGGGAGCTGTTTTTT. Its protein is CASSLVPGNTGELFF.

The chain employs TRBV7-8 and TRBJ1-1, with D uncertain. CDR1 SGHVS and CDR2 FQNEAQ come from the germline V gene. The V end was cut by 3 bases, the J end by 1 base, with 6 bases between. This CDR3 comprises 13 residues. Here the CDR3 reads CASSFSGNTEAFF. The DNA for the CDR3 is TGTGCCAGCAGCTTCTCGGGGAACACTGAAGCTTTCTTT.

The chain joins TRBV18 to TRBJ2-3; D remains unclear. This CDR3 spans 13 amino acids. The germline V and J ends were trimmed by 5 bases and 0 bases, with 6 bases remaining between them. CDR1 KGHSH and CDR2 LQKENI come from the germline V gene. The CDR3: CASSTSSTDTQYF. CDR3 sequence (DNA): TGTGCCAGCTCAACTTCTAGCACAGATACGCAGTATTTT.

This rearrangement joins TRBV20-1 to TRBJ2-7; a possible D gene is TRBD1 (5 bases). The germline V gene encodes CDR1 DFQATT and CDR2 SNEGSKA (reference sequence). Between the trimmed V and J ends, which lost 3 bases and 4 bases, there was a span of 13 bases. CDR3 length: 13 residues. Here the CDR3 DNA reads TGCAGTGCTAGTACAGGAAATCTATACGAGCAGTACTTC. Translating it yields CSASTGNLYEQYF.

This chain uses TRBV12-3 or TRBV12-4 with TRBJ2-7; D remains unclear. CDR3 length equals 12 residues. Trimming took off 5 bases at V and 2 bases at J, with 7 bases between the two ends. The CDR3 loop is CASSLSTYEQYF. The CDR3 DNA follows: TGTGCCAGCAGTCTGTCTACCTACGAGCAGTACTTC.

The chain is built from TRBV7-9 and TRBJ1-2; 7 nucleotides match TRBD1. The trim removed 1 base at V and 3 bases at J, leaving 5 bases unmatched. From germline, CDR1 is SEHNR and CDR2 FQNEAQ (reference sequence). The CDR3 spans 15 residues. The CDR3 spells CASSLGGGFDYGYTF. In DNA, the CDR3 is TGTGCCAGCAGCTTAGGAGGGGGCTTCGACTATGGCTACACCTTC. The whole variable domain, remainder taken from reference TRBV7-9 and TRBJ1-2, is DTGVSQNPRHKITKRGQNVTFRCDPISEHNRLYWYRQTLGQGPEFLTYFQNEAQLEKSRLLSDRFSAERPKGSFSTLEIQRTEQGDSAMYLCASSLGGGFDYGYTFGSGTRLTVV.

J is TRBJ2-2 and V is TRBV7-9, with TRBD2 identical over 12 bases. This CDR3 comprises 18 residues. CDR1 is SEHNR, CDR2 FQNEAQ, per germline (reference sequence). With V trimmed by 4 bases and J by 0 bases, 6 bases remained unmatched. The CDR3 DNA sequence: TGTGCCAGCAGCTCAGCACTAGCGGGAGGAACGAACACCGGGGAGCTGTTTTTT. The encoded protein is CASSSALAGGTNTGELFF.

V usage is TRBV25-1 and J usage is TRBJ2-1, with TRBD1 matching over 10 bases. Trimming took 5 bases from V and 7 from J; bases not matched to a gene: 14. Germline-derived CDR1 and CDR2 are MGHDK and SYGVNS. The CDR3 sequence is 17 residues long. This CDR3 reads CASSSQEGDRGGNEQFF. As DNA, the CDR3 is TGTGCCAGCAGTTCCCAGGAGGGGGACAGGGGTGGGAATGAGCAGTTCTTC.

The chain joins TRBV18 to TRBJ2-3, with 8 bases lining up with TRBD2. The germline gives CDR1 KGHSH, CDR2 LQKENI. The CDR3 is 15 amino acids. The V and J ends lost 2 bases and 2 bases, in that order; junction bases with no gene match: 3. CDR3 in amino acids: CASSPGLANTDTQYF. In DNA form, the CDR3 reads TGTGCCAGCTCACCAGGACTAGCCAACACAGATACGCAGTATTTT.

V usage is TRBV4-1 and J usage is TRBJ2-5; 7 bases map to TRBD1. Trimming took 0 bases from V and 5 from J; bases not matched to a gene: 12. Germline CDR1 reads MGHRA; CDR2 reads YSYEKL. This CDR3 comprises 17 residues. The CDR3 bases are TGCGCCAGCAGCCAAGAGAAGCTTAGGGGGCTGGGGGAGACCCAGTACTTC. It is translated as CASSQEKLRGLGETQYF.

This chain connects TRBV19 to TRBJ1-2; D remains ambiguous. The CDR3 loop spans 14 amino acids. CDR1 LNHDA and CDR2 SQIVND come from the germline V gene (reference sequence). V was clipped by 5 bases and J by 2 bases, with 12 bases between them. As DNA, the CDR3 is TGTGCCAGTAGTCCCCGGGAGGGAAACTATGGCTACACCTTC. This gives the protein CASSPREGNYGYTF.

This chain uses TRBV5-1 with TRBJ2-5; D perhaps matches TRBD2 (5 bases). The germline V gene has CDR1 SGHRS and CDR2 YFSETQ. The CDR3 has 14 residues. V shed 3 bases and J shed 9 bases, with 18 bases lying between them. CDR3 DNA: TGCGCCAGCAGCTCCAGGACGGAGGCCGGGGCCCAGTACTTC. Translation: CASSSRTEAGAQYF.

J is TRBJ1-1 and V is TRBV27; a weak D match, TRBD1 (5 bases). From germline, CDR1 is MNHEY and CDR2 SMNVEV (reference sequence). The CDR3 consists of 14 residues. Trimming stripped 4 bases from V and 3 bases from J, with 12 bases between. CDR3 in amino acids: CASSWRGFDTEAFF. CDR3 sequence (DNA): TGTGCCAGCAGTTGGCGGGGGTTTGACACTGAAGCTTTCTTT.

The V gene is TRBV5-8, the J gene TRBJ1-1; D not resolved. This CDR3 contains 14 residues. V shed 4 bases and J shed 1 base, with 11 bases lying between them. Germline V CDR1 and CDR2: SGHTS, YDEGEE. The CDR3 reads CASSHPSWNTEAFF. CDR3 in DNA: TGTGCCAGCAGCCACCCTAGCTGGAACACTGAAGCTTTCTTT.

The chain couples TRBV7-3 to TRBJ2-7; 9 bases are a match to TRBD1. Germline loops: CDR1 SGHTA, CDR2 FQGTGA. Trimming cost V 6 bases and J 5 bases; bases outside gene matches: 11. This CDR3 has 15 amino acids. The CDR3 sequence: CASSPYRGQGHEQYF. In nucleotides, the CDR3 is TGTGCCAGCAGTCCATACAGGGGGCAGGGCCACGAGCAGTACTTC.

The chain employs TRBV7-2 and TRBJ2-7; TRBD2 is a possible D gene (6 bases). CDR1 is SGHTA, CDR2 FQGNSA, per germline. There are 15 residues in the CDR3. V gave up 1 base and J gave up 2 bases, with 12 bases separating them. CDR3 DNA sequence: TGTGCCAGCAGCTTAGGTGTAGCGGAGCCCTACGAGCAGTACTTC. Residues: CASSLGVAEPYEQYF.

The chain uses TRBV6-5 and TRBJ2-7, with 8 positions matching TRBD1. The CDR3 is made up of 14 amino acids. The germline gives CDR1 MNHEY, CDR2 SVGAGI. V lost 6 bases, J lost 5 bases, and 9 bases stayed unmatched. CDR3 region: CASRRTGSTDEQYF. In DNA, the CDR3 is TGTGCCAGCAGAAGGACAGGGTCCACGGACGAGCAGTACTTC.

The rearrangement links TRBV27 to TRBJ2-3; perhaps TRBD1 as D (5 bases). The germline CDR1 and CDR2 sequences are MNHEY and SMNVEV (reference sequence). The CDR3 sequence is 13 residues long. Trimming took 7 bases from V and 6 from J, leaving 14 bases between them. The CDR3 reads CASTPGHLDTQYF. In nucleotides, the CDR3 is TGTGCCAGCACACCTGGACATCTGGATACGCAGTATTTT.

V gene TRBV29-1 combines with J gene TRBJ2-3; no firm D call. The germline V gene encodes CDR1 SQVTM and CDR2 ANQGSEA. The ends were cut back, 3 bases at V and 3 bases at J, with 10 bases in the middle. This CDR3 is built from 13 residues. CDR3 residues: CSVDARFTDTQYF. The DNA for the CDR3 is TGCAGCGTTGATGCCAGGTTTACAGATACGCAGTATTTT.

The chain carries TRBV10-3 and TRBJ1-2; a weak D match, TRBD1 (6 bases). The V gene lost 10 bases and the J gene lost 8 bases, with 17 bases spanning the gap. This CDR3 contains 12 residues. In germline, CDR1 is ENHRY, CDR2 SYGVKD. This chain's CDR3 is CATGRGGGGYTF. Written as DNA, the CDR3 is TGTGCCACCGGTCGGGGGGGCGGCGGCTACACCTTC.